This T cell receptor beta chain is drawn from a study of T-cell reconstitution after alpha-beta-depleted transplantation in children. The study's findings and limits: Surviving recipient T cells and intrathymic progenitors accounted for some patients' high TCRbeta diversity at day 60. Several hundred expanded graft clones reportedly were the source of alpha-beta T cells about two months after transplant. At the one-year point after transplant, T-cell counts and TCRbeta diversity were found to come mostly from T cells that had been newly produced.

As regards this clonotype: What it binds is unknown. The junction departs from germline at one end; a sequencing error may be responsible.

The germline V gene encodes CDR1 SEHNR and CDR2 FQNEAQ (reference sequence). CDR3 length: 12 residues. The authors prepared the TCRbeta library with unique molecular identifiers. Via MiXCR, TCRdb re-called the PCR reads, giving one row per CDR3 protein. The sample includes about 980,000 distinct CDR3 sequences, 25% to 35% of them seen just once. This chain connects TRBV7-9 to TRBJ1-1, with TRBD1 as a possible D gene (5 bases). The clonotype was recovered from a boy under two years old who had a stem cell transplant for SCID, so the T cells may come from the graft donor. Sequenced material: PBMCs, mostly from graft donor cells, taken 360 days after TCRalphabeta/CD19-depleted stem cell transplant. This chain's CDR3 is CASSLEGILVLF. Here the CDR3 DNA reads TGTGCCAGCAGCTTAGAGGGGATCCTCGTGCTCTTT.